This entry describes one TCR beta chain. The CDR3 totals 14 residues. The germline V gene has CDR1 SNHLY and CDR2 FYNNEI. V lost 4 bases, J lost 2 bases, and 3 bases stayed unmatched. The sample originates from a study of cytomegalovirus exposure and HLA in healthy donors. A multiplex PCR was run with 60 Vbeta primers and 13 Jbeta primers. Sequencing used immunoSEQ multiplex PCR; TCRdb keeps in-frame clones, though not all of them. The sample gives under 140,000 clones, less than 85% of which show up once; about an eighth is in the top ten. Specimen: PBMCs. This TCR derives from a man younger than 40 in good health and CMV-seropositive. This rearrangement joins TRBV2 to TRBJ2-5, with 8 bases matching TRBD2. The chain's CDR3 is CASSALAAQETQYF. In DNA, the CDR3 is TGTGCCAGCAGTGCACTAGCGGCGCAAGAGACCCAGTACTTC. The variable domain in full, completed from reference TRBV2 and TRBJ2-5, reads EPEVTQTPSHQVTQMGQEVILRCVPISNHLYFYWYRQILGQKVEFLVSFYNNEISEKSEIFDDQFSVERPDGSNFTLKIRSTKLEDSAMYFCASSALAAQETQYFGPGTRLLVL.